What follows is one T cell receptor beta chain and its context. This sample is drawn from a study of cytomegalovirus exposure and HLA in healthy donors. Vbeta (60) and Jbeta (13) primers were used in the PCR. The table came from immunoSEQ multiplex PCR; TCRdb's copy has only in-frame clones and leaves some out. The table lists about 120,000 clones, roughly three quarters of them singletons. This sequence originates from a woman in her thirties or forties in good health and CMV-seropositive. The sample was PBMCs.

The CDR3 DNA sequence: TGTGCCAGCAAGCCGGGGTGGGGAAAGGTCGAAAAACTGTTTTTT. It specifies CASKPGWGKVEKLFF. The V call is TRBV7-9, the J call TRBJ1-4; D is unresolved. The germline V and J ends were trimmed by 7 bases and 8 bases, with 20 bases remaining between them. CDR1 and CDR2 (germline): SEHNR, FQNEAQ (reference sequence). The CDR3 is 15 residues long.